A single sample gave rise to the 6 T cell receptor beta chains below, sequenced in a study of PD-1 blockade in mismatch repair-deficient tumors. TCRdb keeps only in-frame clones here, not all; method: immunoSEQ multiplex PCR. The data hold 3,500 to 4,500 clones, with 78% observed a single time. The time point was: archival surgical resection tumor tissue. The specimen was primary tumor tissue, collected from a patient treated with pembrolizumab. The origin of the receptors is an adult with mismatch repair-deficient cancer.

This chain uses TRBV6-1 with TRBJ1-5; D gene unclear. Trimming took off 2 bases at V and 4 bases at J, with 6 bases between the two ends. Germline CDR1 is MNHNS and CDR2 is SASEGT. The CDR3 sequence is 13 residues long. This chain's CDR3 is CASSETYNQPQHF. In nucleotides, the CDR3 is TGTGCCAGCAGTGAAACATATAATCAGCCCCAGCATTTT.

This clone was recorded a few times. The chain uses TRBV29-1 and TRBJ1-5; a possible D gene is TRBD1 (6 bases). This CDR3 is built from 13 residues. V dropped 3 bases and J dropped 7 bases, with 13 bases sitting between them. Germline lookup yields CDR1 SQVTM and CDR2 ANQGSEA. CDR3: CSVDLGAGQPQHF. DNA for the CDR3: TGCAGCGTTGATTTGGGGGCAGGGCAGCCCCAGCATTTT.

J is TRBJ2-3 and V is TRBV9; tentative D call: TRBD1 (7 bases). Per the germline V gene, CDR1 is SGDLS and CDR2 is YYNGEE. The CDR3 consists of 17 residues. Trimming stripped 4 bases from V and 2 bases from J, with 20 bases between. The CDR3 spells CASSPGGGTAFTDTQYF. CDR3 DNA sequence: TGTGCCAGCAGCCCCGGAGGGGGGACAGCCTTCACAGATACGCAGTATTTT.

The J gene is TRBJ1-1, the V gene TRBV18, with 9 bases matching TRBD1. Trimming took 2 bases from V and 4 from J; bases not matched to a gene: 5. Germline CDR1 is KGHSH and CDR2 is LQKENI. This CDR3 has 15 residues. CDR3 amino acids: CASSPLQGAGTEAFF. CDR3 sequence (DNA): TGTGCCAGCTCACCATTACAGGGGGCAGGCACTGAAGCTTTCTTT.

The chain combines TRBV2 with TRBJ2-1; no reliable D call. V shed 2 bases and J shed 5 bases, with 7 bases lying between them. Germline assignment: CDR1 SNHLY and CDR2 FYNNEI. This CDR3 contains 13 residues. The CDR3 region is CASSEPLDNEQFF. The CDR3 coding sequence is TGTGCCAGCAGTGAACCCCTCGACAATGAGCAGTTCTTC.

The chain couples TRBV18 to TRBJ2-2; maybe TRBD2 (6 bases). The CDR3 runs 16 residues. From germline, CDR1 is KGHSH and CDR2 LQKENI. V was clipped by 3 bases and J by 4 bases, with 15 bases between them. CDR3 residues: CASSPEEGLATGELFF. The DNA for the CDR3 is TGTGCCAGCTCACCGGAGGAGGGGTTGGCCACCGGGGAGCTGTTTTTT. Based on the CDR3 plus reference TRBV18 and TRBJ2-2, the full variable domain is NAGVMQNPRHLVRRRGQEARLRCSPMKGHSHVYWYRQLPEEGLKFMVYLQKENIIDESGMPKERFSAEFPKEGPSILRIQQVVRGDSAAYFCASSPEEGLATGELFFGEGSRLTVL.